The following is a T cell receptor beta chain sequence with its context. The antigen is unknown. Regarding time point: cycle 4 day 1 (C4D1), after 5 to 7 weeks of nivolumab. Every one of the patients relapsed after autologous stem cell transplantation (brentuximab vedotin exposure was variable). Thawed PBMCs were the source of CD4+ T cells, purified by magnetic negative selection. Relapsed/refractory classical Hodgkin lymphoma patients had complete, partial or progressive responses. The sample is drawn from a study of PD-1 blockade in classical Hodgkin lymphoma. Some clones are missing from TCRdb's copy, which holds only in-frame ones; the method was immunoSEQ multiplex PCR. The sample contains under 30,000 clones, more than 85% of which appear only once. Whole-study results and caveats: Newly diagnosed patients had diversity similar to the baseline diversity of complete responders. When set against healthy donors, newly diagnosed patients were reported to show lower baseline TCR diversity. Causes of the repertoire differences remain undefined, possibly disease activity or prior therapy.

CDR1 and CDR2 (germline): LNHDA, SQIVND (reference sequence). CDR3 length equals 15 residues. Trimming cost V 2 bases and J 4 bases, with 13 bases left between them. Material: CD4+ T cells from blood, obtained before the fourth cycle of nivolumab. The chain has TRBV19 and TRBJ2-3; tentatively, D is TRBD2 (6 bases). The source of this sequence is a human donor with classical Hodgkin lymphoma. The chain's CDR3 is CASSIRRVGADTQYF. The CDR3 bases are TGTGCCAGTAGTATAAGGAGGGTAGGAGCAGATACGCAGTATTTT. The entire variable domain, with the rest obtained from reference TRBV19 and TRBJ2-3, is as follows: DGGITQSPKYLFRKEGQNVTLSCEQNLNHDAMYWYRQDPGQGLRLIYYSQIVNDFQKGDIAEGYSVSREKKESFPLTVTSAQKNPTAFYLCASSIRRVGADTQYFGPGTRLTVL.